What follows are 11 T cell receptor beta chains derived from one specimen sequenced in a study of blood T cell repertoires in COVID-19. Produced via immunoSEQ multiplex PCR; TCRdb's table is partial and in-frame only. The table has over 20,000 clones, approximately 90% seen once; the top ten hold under 20%. Sequences were obtained from peripheral blood. These receptors originate from a man between 65 and 79 years old with active COVID-19.

The chain employs TRBV2 and TRBJ2-5; 8 bases are a match to TRBD1. From germline, CDR1 is SNHLY and CDR2 FYNNEI. The CDR3 is 15 amino acids. V shed 7 bases and J 7 bases; nucleotides not matched to a gene: 14. CDR3 sequence: CASTPGGALEGTQYF. The CDR3 DNA follows: TGTGCCAGCACCCCAGGGGGCGCCCTGGAGGGGACCCAGTACTTC.

The chain employs TRBV6-6 and TRBJ1-1; 8 bases match TRBD1. Per germline, CDR1 MNHNY and CDR2 SVGAGI (reference sequence). The CDR3 length is 13 residues. J was trimmed by 3 bases and V by 8 bases; bases with no gene match: 5. The CDR3 here is CASVDRADTEAFF. CDR3 nucleotides: TGTGCCAGCGTGGACAGGGCAGACACTGAAGCTTTCTTT.

The chain recombines TRBV7-6 with TRBJ2-1; TRBD2 matches at 11 bases. Trimming at V came to 5 bases and at J to 7 bases, leaving 13 bases not matched to a gene. This CDR3 is built from 17 residues. Germline lookup yields CDR1 SGHVS and CDR2 FNYEAQ. Here the CDR3 reads CASSKYSSGTSGNEQFF. CDR3 coding DNA: TGTGCCAGCAGCAAATACTCCTCCGGGACTAGCGGAAATGAGCAGTTCTTC.

This clone was observed once. J is TRBJ2-1 and V is TRBV6-5; 7 positions agree with TRBD2. The CDR3 consists of 15 residues. Germline CDR1 MNHEY, CDR2 SVGAGI. With 6 bases clipped from V and 8 bases from J, the junction kept 13 bases outside the gene matches. For the CDR3, the DNA is TGTGCCAGCAGGCTTCTGGCGGGAGAATCCTATGAGCAGTTCTTC. Its translation is CASRLLAGESYEQFF.

The chain combines TRBV6-2 or TRBV6-3 with TRBJ1-5; 7 nucleotides match TRBD1. Germline CDR1 and CDR2: MNHEY and SVGEGT. This CDR3 contains 17 residues. The junction had 7 bases not matched to a gene; V was cut back by 2 bases and J by 0 bases. The CDR3 spells CASSYGGQVISNQPQHF. CDR3 nucleotides: TGTGCCAGCAGTTACGGCGGACAGGTTATTAGCAATCAGCCCCAGCATTTT.

CDR3 nucleotide sequence: TGCGCCAGCAGCTTGATCCAGGGAAACACTGAAGCTTTCTTT. It encodes CASSLIQGNTEAFF. The gene calls are TRBV5-1 and TRBJ1-1, with D possibly being TRBD1 (5 bases). The CDR3 is 14 amino acids. Trimming took 1 base from V and 2 from J, leaving 9 bases between them. Per the germline V gene, CDR1 is SGHRS and CDR2 is YFSETQ.

The V and J genes are TRBV15 and TRBJ2-1; possible D gene TRBD2, 5 bases. The CDR3 has 16 residues. Trimming removed 3 bases from V and 1 base from J, with 13 bases in between. The germline CDR1 and CDR2 sequences are LNHNV and YYDKDF (reference sequence). CDR3 protein: CATSSTRTSSYNEQFF. The CDR3 nucleotides read TGTGCCACCAGCAGCACTAGGACCTCGTCCTACAATGAGCAGTTCTTC.

The gene calls are TRBV7-6 and TRBJ2-7; 11 bases are shared with TRBD2. V was clipped by 4 bases and J by 6 bases; unmatched bases: 5. CDR3 length: 14 residues. Germline values: CDR1 SGHVS, CDR2 FNYEAQ. The DNA of the CDR3 is TGTGCCAGCAGCTATAGCGGGAGGGGTAGCGAGCAGTACTTC. Residues: CASSYSGRGSEQYF.

The CDR3 DNA follows: TGTGCCAGCAGCGTAGGAGCGGCGGGGCCGGACTCCTACGAGCAGTACTTC. Its translation: CASSVGAAGPDSYEQYF. This chain uses TRBV9 with TRBJ2-7, with D perhaps TRBD2 (6 bases). The V end lost 0 bases, the J end lost 0 bases, and 16 bases lay between the germline ends. Germline CDR1 SGDLS, CDR2 YYNGEE. The CDR3 totals 17 residues. Drawing the rest from reference TRBV9 and TRBJ2-7, the complete variable domain is DSGVTQTPKHLITATGQRVTLRCSPRSGDLSVYWYQQSLDQGLQFLIQYYNGEERAKGNILERFSAQQFPDLHSELNLSSLELGDSALYFCASSVGAAGPDSYEQYFGPGTRLTVT.

The chain combines TRBV2 with TRBJ1-6, with a tentative D call TRBD1 (5 bases). This CDR3 spans 14 amino acids. V was trimmed by 5 bases and J by 7 bases, leaving 12 bases between them. From germline, CDR1 is SNHLY and CDR2 FYNNEI. The CDR3 is CASSPGRENSPLHF. As DNA, the CDR3 is TGTGCCAGCAGTCCGGGACGGGAGAATTCACCCCTCCACTTT. The full variable domain, rest sourced from reference TRBV2 and TRBJ1-6, is EPEVTQTPSHQVTQMGQEVILRCVPISNHLYFYWYRQILGQKVEFLVSFYNNEISEKSEIFDDQFSVERPDGSNFTLKIRSTKLEDSAMYFCASSPGRENSPLHFGNGTRLTVT.

The DNA of the CDR3 is TGTGCCAGTAGTATTTCGGACACCTCTAGCACAGATACGCAGTATTTT. It encodes CASSISDTSSTDTQYF. This rearrangement joins TRBV19 to TRBJ2-3; D is possibly TRBD1 (5 bases). The germline gives CDR1 LNHDA, CDR2 SQIVND (reference sequence). This CDR3 has 16 amino acids. V lost 3 bases and J 0 bases, leaving 13 bases between the germline ends.